By proportion, the clone carrying this T cell receptor (beta chain) is medium-sized. CDR3 length: 12 amino acids. V dropped 5 bases and J dropped 6 bases, with 9 bases sitting between them. Per the germline V gene, CDR1 is SGHTA and CDR2 is FQGNSA. Expressed TCRB transcripts were sequenced because the entire RNA isolate underwent reverse transcription. Some clones are missing from TCRdb's copy, which holds only in-frame ones; the method was immunoSEQ multiplex PCR. The sample holds 10,000 to 15,000 clones, 46% seen once. The source of the sample is a study of beta chain features in type 1 diabetes. The specimen sequenced was stem cell memory CD4+ T cells from blood. This receptor was obtained from a man between 18 and 35 years old in good health. The rearrangement links TRBV7-2 to TRBJ2-3; D remains unclear. The DNA for the CDR3 is TGTGCCAGCAGCCCGATGGGCGATACGCAGTATTTT. This sequence encodes CASSPMGDTQYF.